A selection of T cell receptor beta chains follows, all from one sample in a study of molecular identifiers for immune sequencing clone quantification. Each CDR3 protein is one row after TCRdb ran MiXCR on the PCR reads. This table holds roughly 320,000 distinct CDR3 sequences, under 25% found once. The sample taken for sequencing was naive CD8+ T cells from blood, with Jurkat cell RNA spiked in. The receptors here all came from a human donor in good health. Some libraries in this study had Jurkat cell RNA spiked in. Each CDR3 is given with its conserved first and last residue. Each record gives: D gene, J gene, clone size, V gene, CDR3 protein, CDR3 DNA. D genes are given only for firm matches. Size tells how often a clone was seen (once, few, many) or the class of an expanded clone, and some rows leave it out.

>-|TRBJ2-3|-|TRBV19
CASSIGASSTDTQYF
TGTGCCAGTAGTATAGGAGCATCTAGCACAGATACGCAGTATTTT
>-|TRBJ2-3|few|TRBV4-3
CASSQDFRSTDTQYF
TGCGCCAGCAGCCAAGATTTTCGTAGCACAGATACGCAGTATTTT
>-|TRBJ2-1|few|TRBV10-3
CAISDSNEQFF
TGTGCCATCAGTGACTCGAATGAGCAGTTCTTC
>-|TRBJ1-1|few|TRBV4-1
CASSHGLGADTEAFF
TGCGCCAGCAGCCATGGTCTGGGGGCGGACACTGAAGCTTTCTTT
>-|TRBJ2-7|-|TRBV7-9
CASSFVPNEQYF
TGTGCCAGCAGCTTCGTGCCAAACGAGCAGTACTTC
>-|TRBJ1-1|many|TRBV5-4
CASSPPGADTEAFF
TGTGCCAGCAGCCCGCCAGGGGCGGACACTGAAGCTTTCTTT
>-|TRBJ2-7|many|TRBV6-6
CASSYPGTEQYF
TGTGCCAGCAGTTACCCCGGGACCGAGCAGTACTTC
>-|TRBJ1-5|-|TRBV7-9
CASSLAGDRQPQHF
TGTGCCAGCAGCCTAGCGGGGGATAGGCAGCCCCAGCATTTT
>-|TRBJ2-1|many|TRBV4-3
CASSPKVAMPYNEQFF
TGCGCCAGCAGCCCGAAGGTAGCTATGCCCTACAATGAGCAGTTCTTC
>TRBD1|TRBJ2-2|many|TRBV7-9
CASSQDRSPGELFF
TGTGCCAGCAGCCAGGACAGGTCTCCCGGGGAGCTGTTTTTT
>TRBD1|TRBJ1-6|few|TRBV7-3
CASSLRGPSSYNSPLHF
TGTGCCAGCAGCCTCAGGGGGCCCAGCTCCTATAATTCACCCCTCCACTTT
>-|TRBJ1-5|-|TRBV4-1
CASSQGQVNQPQHF
TGCGCCAGCAGTCAAGGACAAGTCAATCAGCCCCAGCATTTT
>-|TRBJ1-1|-|TRBV2
CASSYRPADTEAFF
TGTGCCAGCAGTTACCGCCCGGCGGACACTGAAGCTTTCTTT
>-|TRBJ2-4|-|TRBV20-1
CSARAFLVNIQYF
TGCAGTGCTAGAGCGTTTCTGGTGAACATTCAGTACTTC
>TRBD2|TRBJ2-3|few|TRBV29-1
CSVGGLARGDTQYF
TGCAGCGTTGGGGGACTAGCAAGGGGAGATACGCAGTATTTT
>-|TRBJ1-1|many|TRBV7-9
CASSLVTGRTEAFF
TGTGCCAGCAGCTTAGTGACTGGAAGGACTGAAGCTTTCTTT
>-|TRBJ1-1|few|TRBV5-1
CASSTSGRLTEAFF
TGCGCCAGCAGCACCTCAGGGAGGCTCACTGAAGCTTTCTTT
>-|TRBJ2-7|many|TRBV20-1
CSARDRESYEQYF
TGCAGTGCTAGGGACAGAGAATCCTACGAGCAGTACTTC
>TRBD1|TRBJ2-3|few|TRBV11-3
CASSYRGRTDTQYF
TGTGCCAGCAGCTACAGGGGCCGCACAGATACGCAGTATTTT
>-|TRBJ2-7|many|TRBV12-3/TRBV12-4
CASTRASSYEQYF
TGTGCCAGCACCAGGGCCAGCTCCTACGAGCAGTACTTC
>TRBD2|TRBJ2-5|-|TRBV7-7
CASSPWSSGPFQETQYF
TGTGCTAGCAGCCCGTGGAGTAGCGGGCCTTTCCAAGAGACCCAGTACTTC
>TRBD1|TRBJ2-7|few|TRBV7-9
CASSLTGTGGNEQYF
TGTGCCAGCAGCTTAACCGGGACAGGGGGTAACGAGCAGTACTTC
>-|TRBJ2-3|-|TRBV6-2/TRBV6-3
CASSYLQPGADTQYF
TGTGCCAGCAGTTACCTCCAACCGGGAGCAGATACGCAGTATTTT
>-|TRBJ2-5|few|TRBV12-3/TRBV12-4
CASSLTSIGETQYF
TGTGCCAGCAGTCTAACTAGTATTGGGGAGACCCAGTACTTC
>TRBD2|TRBJ2-1|many|TRBV12-3/TRBV12-4
CASSRDYHNEQFF
TGTGCCAGCAGCCGGGACTACCACAATGAGCAGTTCTTC
>TRBD2|TRBJ2-3|few|TRBV6-5
CASRSTSVTDTQYF
TGTGCCAGCAGATCGACTAGCGTCACAGATACGCAGTATTTT
>-|TRBJ2-2|-|TRBV6-5
CASSYSNPRGPSNTGEMFF
TGTGCCAGCAGTTACTCGAATCCGCGGGGGCCCTCGAACACCGGGGAGATGTTTTTT
>-|TRBJ2-3|many|TRBV12-3/TRBV12-4
CASSLLESQYF
TGTGCCAGCAGTTTACTAGAATCGCAGTATTTT
>-|TRBJ2-7|-|TRBV7-9
CASSLGVGCEQYF
TGTGCCAGCAGCTTAGGGGTTGGGTGCGAGCAGTACTTC
>-|TRBJ2-7|-|TRBV27
CASTPLTPGQTSYEQYF
TGTGCCAGCACCCCCCTAACCCCGGGACAAACCTCCTACGAGCAGTACTTC
>-|TRBJ2-3|many|TRBV9
CASSPPIRDTQYF
TGTGCCAGCAGCCCCCCAATACGAGATACGCAGTATTTT
>-|TRBJ2-5|few|TRBV29-1
CSVLGGQLDVMETQYF
TGCAGCGTTCTAGGTGGACAGTTGGACGTCATGGAGACCCAGTACTTC
>TRBD2|TRBJ2-7|few|TRBV7-9
CASSLVAGVREQYF
TGTGCCAGCAGCTTAGTAGCGGGAGTGCGGGAGCAGTACTTC
>-|TRBJ2-5|few|TRBV5-1
CASSLALASETQYF
TGCGCCAGCAGCTTGGCACTAGCCAGCGAGACCCAGTACTTC
>-|TRBJ2-5|many|TRBV28
CASSFVETQYF
TGTGCCAGCAGTTTCGTAGAGACCCAGTACTTC
>-|TRBJ2-7|few|TRBV30
CAWSSRQAYEQYF
TGTGCCTGGAGTTCCCGACAGGCCTACGAGCAGTACTTC
>-|TRBJ1-1|-|TRBV7-6
CASLADAPGTEAFF
TGTGCCAGCTTAGCTGACGCCCCGGGGACTGAAGCTTTCTTT
>-|TRBJ1-3|many|TRBV4-3
CASSRDKSSGNTIYF
TGCGCCAGCAGCCGGGACAAGAGCTCTGGAAACACCATATATTTT
>TRBD2|TRBJ2-7|-|TRBV7-9
CASIIAGTYEQYF
TGTGCCAGCATCATAGCGGGGACCTACGAGCAGTACTTC
>-|TRBJ2-3|many|TRBV5-5
CASSSGTSTDTQYF
TGTGCCAGCAGCTCAGGGACTAGCACAGATACGCAGTATTTT
>TRBD2|TRBJ2-3|few|TRBV6-2/TRBV6-3
CASSYYGTSFADTQYF
TGTGCCAGCAGTTACTACGGGACTAGCTTCGCAGATACGCAGTATTTT
>TRBD1|TRBJ1-2|many|TRBV30
CAWSQDRAYGYTF
TGTGCCTGGAGTCAAGACAGGGCCTATGGCTACACCTTC
>TRBD1|TRBJ1-4|-|TRBV14
CANSDGQGIPATNEKLFF
TGTGCCAACAGCGATGGACAGGGTATCCCCGCAACTAATGAAAAACTGTTTTTT
>TRBD2|TRBJ2-7|few|TRBV29-1
CSARGTSGSVFSHAQYF
TGCAGCGCCCGAGGGACTAGCGGGAGTGTTTTCTCCCACGCGCAGTACTTC
>-|TRBJ2-7|many|TRBV5-4
CASSPLGSYEQYF
TGTGCCAGCAGCCCTCTAGGCTCCTACGAGCAGTACTTC